The T cell receptor beta chain under discussion was sequenced for a study of T cell responses to AZD1222 COVID-19 vaccine. About the study: Recipients boosted at about 4 weeks or about 12 weeks are pooled. Findings of the study overall: Increases in Spike-specific TCR breadth and depth were seen after two AZD1222 doses. Vaccine-associated CD4 TCRs ranged over spike, dominating at 160-218 and 743-854.

The CDR3 runs to 16 residues. Trimming cost V 4 bases and J 1 base; bases outside gene matches: 10. Germline CDR1 and CDR2: PRHDT and FYEKMQ (reference sequence). As to this clone: The antigen is not known.

Profiled with immunoSEQ multiplex PCR; TCRdb holds only in-frame clones, not every one. Seen here are 80,000 to 95,000 clones, 90% to 95% observed once, and the top ten hold less than 6.5%. The clonotype was recovered from an adult in good health. The material sequenced was peripheral blood, taken on day 0 of AZD1222 vaccination. The V and J genes are TRBV13 and TRBJ2-7, with TRBD1 matching 7 bases. CDR3 amino acids: CASSSITGQRSYEQYF. CDR3 bases: TGTGCCAGCAGCTCCATAACGGGACAGCGATCCTACGAGCAGTACTTC.